This is a list of T cell receptor beta chains from one sample in a study of response to subunit inactivated influenza vaccine. TCRdb re-called the RT-PCR reads with MiXCR, one entry per CDR3 protein. The sample has about 500,000 distinct CDR3 sequences; approximately 15% are singletons. The source was CD4+ T cells sorted from PBMCs, collected around 25 months after vaccination. Receptor source: a man aged 50-75 years who received an inactivated influenza vaccine. Both conserved end residues are part of each CDR3. A D gene is named only where the DNA matches it firmly. Some rows mark clone size as missing; the rest say once, few, many or name a class of expanded clone.

abundance | d_gene | j_gene | v_gene | CDR3nt | CDR3aa
many | NA | TRBJ2-1 | TRBV4-3 | TGCGCCAGCAGCCAATTTCTGTTTTATGAGCAGTTCTTC | CASSQFLFYEQFF
NA | NA | TRBJ2-4 | TRBV12-3/TRBV12-4 | TGTGCCAGCAGTTTAGCGGGGCAAAACATTCAGTACTTC | CASSLAGQNIQYF
many | TRBD2 | TRBJ2-7 | TRBV4-2 | TGTGCCAGCAGCCCTGGGACTAGCGGGGGGGGCTACGAGCAGTACTTC | CASSPGTSGGGYEQYF
NA | NA | TRBJ2-1 | TRBV10-3 | TGTGCCATCGGTCCGGACTTTCCGGGGGATGAGCAGTTCTTC | CAIGPDFPGDEQFF
few | TRBD2 | TRBJ2-7 | TRBV11-1 | TGTGCCAGCAGCTCCTCGGGACTAGCGGGAGAAGTCGGAGACGAGCAGTACTTC | CASSSSGLAGEVGDEQYF
NA | NA | TRBJ2-5 | TRBV14 | TGTGCCAGCAGCCCGGGGTCGAGGGTAAACCAAGAGACCCAGTACTTC | CASSPGSRVNQETQYF
few | NA | TRBJ1-6 | TRBV6-5 | TGTGCCAGCAGTTCGTCCCATTGGGGGCGAAATTCACCCCTCCACTTT | CASSSSHWGRNSPLHF
NA | NA | TRBJ2-2 | TRBV29-1 | TGCAGCGTTGAAGATCTTCGGCAGGGGAACACCGGGGAGCTGTTTTTT | CSVEDLRQGNTGELFF
NA | NA | TRBJ1-1 | TRBV12-2 | TGTGCAAGTCGCTTCGGACCACTGTTT | CASRFGPLF
many | TRBD1 | TRBJ1-6 | TRBV20-1 | TGCAGTGCTTCCGGGACAGGGGTTAATTCACCCCTCCACTTT | CSASGTGVNSPLHF
few | NA | TRBJ2-5 | TRBV18 | TGTGCCAGCTCACCGCCGGGCTACTCAACCCAAGAGACCCAGTACTTC | CASSPPGYSTQETQYF
NA | TRBD2 | TRBJ2-7 | TRBV7-2 | TGTGCCAGCAGCGTCGGACTAGCGGGGGAGTACGAGCAGTACTTC | CASSVGLAGEYEQYF
few | TRBD1 | TRBJ2-7 | TRBV6-5 | TGTGCCAGCAGTTTGGACAGGTTGTCCTACGAGCAGTACTTC | CASSLDRLSYEQYF
NA | NA | TRBJ2-7 | TRBV7-2 | TGTGCCAGCAGCAAATTACAGGGAGGAGCCTACGAGCAGTACTTC | CASSKLQGGAYEQYF
NA | TRBD2 | TRBJ2-2 | TRBV5-1 | TGCGCCAGCAGCACCGGAGCGGGGACGAACACCGGGGAGCTGTTTTTT | CASSTGAGTNTGELFF
NA | NA | TRBJ2-1 | TRBV12-3/TRBV12-4 | TGTGCCAGCAGTTCCCGGACCAATCCCTCCTACAATGAGCAGTTCTTC | CASSSRTNPSYNEQFF
many | TRBD1 | TRBJ2-1 | TRBV27 | TGTGCCAGCCATACCGGGACAGGGGTATACAATGAGCAGTTCTTC | CASHTGTGVYNEQFF
NA | NA | TRBJ1-2 | TRBV11-2 | TGTGCCAGCAGCCTTCACCGGACAGCTAACTATGGCTACACCTTC | CASSLHRTANYGYTF
NA | NA | TRBJ2-7 | TRBV4-3 | TGCGCCAGCAGCCAGAGACTAGGCTCCGAGCAGTACTTC | CASSQRLGSEQYF
few | NA | TRBJ1-5 | TRBV4-3 | TGCGCCAGCAGCCAAGAACGCTCGACGGACCAGCCCCAGCATTTT | CASSQERSTDQPQHF
NA | NA | TRBJ1-6 | TRBV27 | TGTGCCAGCAGTTTACGAAGGAGCTCCTATAATTCACCCCTCCACTTT | CASSLRRSSYNSPLHF
NA | TRBD1 | TRBJ1-4 | TRBV6-5 | TGTGCCAGCAGTTCAAAACAGGGGTTGACTAATGAAAAACTGTTTTTT | CASSSKQGLTNEKLFF
few | NA | TRBJ2-3 | TRBV25-1 | TGTGCCAGCAGTGGTAGGGCATCAACTGATACGCAGTATTTT | CASSGRASTDTQYF
few | NA | TRBJ1-1 | TRBV7-2 | TGTGCCAGCAGCTTCGAGGGGAGGGGTGAAGCTTTCTTT | CASSFEGRGEAFF
few | TRBD1 | TRBJ2-5 | TRBV27 | TGTGCCAGCAGACTACAGGGGACGGAGACCCAGTACTTC | CASRLQGTETQYF
few | NA | TRBJ2-3 | TRBV2 | TGTGCCAGCAGTGGGGCGGGTTCCGATACGCAGTATTTT | CASSGAGSDTQYF
NA | TRBD1 | TRBJ1-1 | TRBV4-3 | TGCGCCAGCAGCCAAGATGCCCAGACAGGGGTAGGGAGCACTGAAGCTTTCTTT | CASSQDAQTGVGSTEAFF
NA | NA | TRBJ1-1 | TRBV19 | TGTGCCAGTAGTAGGCCACAGGGAAAGAACACTGAAGCTTTCTTT | CASSRPQGKNTEAFF
few | NA | TRBJ2-1 | TRBV21-1 | TGTGCCAGCAGCCGAGGGGCGGAGCAGTTCTTC | CASSRGAEQFF
once | NA | TRBJ2-3 | TRBV11-1 | TGTGCCAGCAGCCCCAGGGGCCGATTAGCAGCCTACACAGATACGCAGTATTTT | CASSPRGRLAAYTDTQYF
few | NA | TRBJ1-3 | TRBV6-1 | TGTGCCAGCAGACCCGACGGACGCTCTGGAAACACCATATATTTT | CASRPDGRSGNTIYF
NA | TRBD1 | TRBJ2-2 | TRBV7-2 | TGTGCCAGCAGCCGCGACAGGGGTTGGACCGGGGAGCTGTTTTTT | CASSRDRGWTGELFF
few | NA | TRBJ2-1 | TRBV29-1 | TGCAGCGGTAACCGGGACAACTACAATGAGCAGTTCTTC | CSGNRDNYNEQFF
NA | NA | TRBJ2-2 | TRBV6-5 | TGTGCCAGCAGTTACTCGCCCCACACCGGGGAGCTGTTTTTT | CASSYSPHTGELFF
NA | NA | TRBJ2-1 | TRBV3-1 | TGTGCCAGCAGCCAAGATCTAAGGGTAGGGGATGAGCAGTTCTTC | CASSQDLRVGDEQFF
NA | NA | TRBJ1-4 | TRBV21-1 | TGTGCCAGCAGCAAACACTCGGGGCTGTTTTTT | CASSKHSGLFF
NA | TRBD2 | TRBJ2-5 | TRBV5-6 | TGTGCCAGCAGCATACTGCGGGAGGCCACGGTGGAGACCCAGTACTTC | CASSILREATVETQYF
few | NA | TRBJ2-1 | TRBV19 | TGTGCCAGTAGTCGAAGGTACCAGGGTGAGCAGTTCTTC | CASSRRYQGEQFF
few | TRBD2 | TRBJ2-2 | TRBV2 | TGTGCCAGCAGTGAAGCGCAGGGTTTTGCGGGGGGGAACACCGGGGAGCTGTTTTTT | CASSEAQGFAGGNTGELFF
few | NA | TRBJ1-5 | TRBV7-6 | TGTGCCAGCAGCCTAGGCCTAGGGTTGGGTCAGCCCCAGCATTTT | CASSLGLGLGQPQHF
few | NA | TRBJ2-2 | TRBV5-5 | TGTGCCAGCAGTATAACCTCCTCGAACACCGGGGAGCTGTTTTTT | CASSITSSNTGELFF
few | TRBD1 | TRBJ1-5 | TRBV7-8 | TGTGCCAGCAGCTTAGGTGGACAGGGGCTTAGTCAGCCCCAGCATTTT | CASSLGGQGLSQPQHF
few | NA | TRBJ2-3 | TRBV12-3/TRBV12-4 | TGTGCCAGCAGTTTTGAGGGCATGTCATGGGATACGCAGTATTTT | CASSFEGMSWDTQYF
many | TRBD2 | TRBJ2-2 | TRBV5-5 | TGTGCCAGCAGCTTGGCAAGCGGGGACACCGGGGAGCTGTTTTTT | CASSLASGDTGELFF
few | NA | TRBJ2-2 | TRBV9 | TGTGCCAGCAGCATAGGACCCGAGCCGAACACCGGGGAGCTGTTTTTT | CASSIGPEPNTGELFF
NA | TRBD1 | TRBJ1-1 | TRBV18 | TGTGCCAGCTCACCACAGGGGGCGACGGTAGACACTGAAGCTTTCTTT | CASSPQGATVDTEAFF
few | NA | TRBJ1-2 | TRBV4-1 | TGCGCCAGCAGCCAAGATCCGGGGACTGGCTACACCTTC | CASSQDPGTGYTF
NA | TRBD2 | TRBJ2-5 | TRBV12-3/TRBV12-4 | TGTGCCAGCAGCCAAAGGGGACTAGCGGCTGCTTGGGAGACCCAGTACTTC | CASSQRGLAAAWETQYF
few | NA | TRBJ1-1 | TRBV6-5 | TGTGCCAGCAGTTACAGTTGGGGGGAGAATATGAACACTGAAGCTTTCTTT | CASSYSWGENMNTEAFF
NA | NA | TRBJ2-3 | TRBV20-1 | TGCAGTGCTAGAGATTTTCGGACAACGAGCACAGATACGCAGTATTTT | CSARDFRTTSTDTQYF